The clone carrying this T cell receptor beta chain was picked up one time. Its antigen is still unknown. Single viable CD3+CD4+CD8-CD45RO+ cells were sorted as the memory CD4+ T cells. The sample is drawn from a study of memory CD4+ T cells and cytomegalovirus serostatus. As for the study in general: Healthy Belgian adult donors included nine or ten CMV-positive and some 25 CMV-negative people.

In germline, CDR1 is SGHRS, CDR2 YFSETQ. The CDR3 totals 16 residues. V shed 7 bases, J shed 0 bases, and the junction held 8 bases outside the gene matches. Clones were sequenced by immunoSEQ multiplex PCR, and TCRdb holds only the in-frame ones, with some missing. The data contain 30,000 to 40,000 clones, approximately 78% of them seen just once; the ten biggest clones take up approximately 0.78%. Study-level results: CD4+ memory repertoires contained 67 of 164 reported CMV TCRbeta sequences.

The rearrangement links TRBV5-1 to TRBJ1-1; 11 bases align to TRBD1. This sequence was found in an adult in good health and CMV-seronegative. Sequenced: memory CD4+ T cells from blood. CDR3 DNA: TGCGCCAGCGGCCCGGACAGGGGGCGGGTGAACACTGAAGCTTTCTTT. Translating gives CASGPDRGRVNTEAFF.